This TCR beta chain comes out of a study of blood T cell repertoires in COVID-19. Study-wide background: Researchers got acute and convalescent COVID-19 samples from the United States, Italy and Spain.

Seattle patients were enrolled while actively infected and followed longitudinally. This clone was recorded many times. The assay was immunoSEQ multiplex PCR, and TCRdb's table has in-frame clones only and misses some. The sample has 70,000 to 100,000 clones, 89% seen once. The CDR3 is made up of 13 amino acids. CDR1 MDHEN and CDR2 SYDVKM come from the germline V gene. The V end was cut by 6 bases, the J end by 0 bases, with 9 bases between. This TCR was sampled from a middle-aged man with COVID-19, enrolled during active disease. Sequenced material: peripheral blood. This chain links TRBV28 with TRBJ2-7; the D gene is possibly TRBD2 (6 bases). CDR3: CASRSSDSYEQYF. CDR3 sequence (DNA): TGTGCCAGCAGATCTAGCGACTCCTACGAGCAGTACTTC.